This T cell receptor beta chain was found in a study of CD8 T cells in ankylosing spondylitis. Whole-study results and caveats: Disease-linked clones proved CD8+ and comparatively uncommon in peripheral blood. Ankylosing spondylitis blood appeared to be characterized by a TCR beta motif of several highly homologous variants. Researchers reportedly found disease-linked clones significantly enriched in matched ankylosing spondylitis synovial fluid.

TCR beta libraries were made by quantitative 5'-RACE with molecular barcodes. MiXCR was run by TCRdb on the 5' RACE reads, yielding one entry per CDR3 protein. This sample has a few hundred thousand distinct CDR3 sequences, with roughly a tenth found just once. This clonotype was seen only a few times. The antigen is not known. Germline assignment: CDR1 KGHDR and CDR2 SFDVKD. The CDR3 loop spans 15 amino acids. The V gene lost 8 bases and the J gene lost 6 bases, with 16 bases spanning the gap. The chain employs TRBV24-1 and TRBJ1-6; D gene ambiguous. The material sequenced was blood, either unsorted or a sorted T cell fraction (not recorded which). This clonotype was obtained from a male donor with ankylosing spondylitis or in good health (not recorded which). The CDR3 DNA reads TGTGCCACCACTCAGAGTGGGCAGAGTAATTCACCCCTCCACTTT. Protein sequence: CATTQSGQSNSPLHF.